One sample yielded the 5 T cell receptor beta chains listed below, sequenced in a study of cytomegalovirus exposure and HLA in healthy donors. PCR amplification relied on 60 Vbeta primers (plus 13 Jbeta primers). The data were produced by immunoSEQ multiplex PCR, yet TCRdb's version contains in-frame clones alone and is incomplete. The sample shows 150,000 to 250,000 clones, 82% of them seen only once. Specimen: PBMCs. The receptors here all came from a boy aged 2 to 9 in good health and CMV-seronegative.

The rearrangement joins TRBV15 to TRBJ2-5, with D maybe TRBD2 (6 bases). V lost 1 base and J lost 5, with 11 bases in between. The CDR3 runs to 14 residues. Per the germline V gene, CDR1 is LNHNV and CDR2 is YYDKDF (reference sequence). CDR3 sequence: CATSRGGGGETQYF. The CDR3 DNA is TGTGCCACCAGCAGAGGGGGTGGAGGGGAGACCCAGTACTTC.

The genes are TRBV4-1 and TRBJ2-5, with TRBD1 identical over 8 bases. Unmatched junction bases numbered 8, after V lost 4 bases and J lost 4 bases. The CDR3 is 15 amino acids. Germline CDR1 reads MGHRA; CDR2 reads YSYEKL. CDR3 protein: CASSLRQGWGETQYF. As DNA, the CDR3 is TGCGCCAGCAGCCTCCGACAGGGGTGGGGAGAGACCCAGTACTTC.

This sequence joins TRBV27 and TRBJ2-4; perhaps TRBD1 as D (5 bases). The CDR3 sequence is 15 residues long. Trimming left V 2 bases short and J 1 base short, with 9 bases between. The germline V gene has CDR1 MNHEY and CDR2 SMNVEV (reference sequence). The CDR3 DNA reads as TGTGCCAGCAGTTTAGTCTGGGGCGCCAAAAACATTCAGTACTTC. Its protein is CASSLVWGAKNIQYF.

The chain is built from TRBV18 and TRBJ2-2; the D gene is possibly TRBD2 (6 bases). Per the germline V gene, CDR1 is KGHSH and CDR2 is LQKENI. V lost 0 bases and J lost 1, with 9 bases in between. The CDR3 consists of 16 residues. The CDR3 here is CASSPPGRGNTGELFF. CDR3 coding DNA: TGTGCCAGCTCACCACCCGGGCGGGGGAACACCGGGGAGCTGTTTTTT.

The chain uses TRBV7-8 and TRBJ2-5; D uncertain. The CDR3 sequence is 15 residues long. The germline gives CDR1 SGHVS, CDR2 FQNEAQ. V was cut by 2 bases and J by 1 base, with 11 bases left in between. CDR3 nucleotide sequence: TGTGCCAGCAGCTTATTGAGCGCCCTCCAAGAGACCCAGTACTTC. Amino acids: CASSLLSALQETQYF.